This paragraph reports one T cell receptor (beta chain). Assay: immunoSEQ multiplex PCR; the TCRdb copy retains only in-frame clones and omits some. This sample has about 50,000 clones, with over 90% found just once. This record belongs to a study of T cell changes during pregnancy in multiple sclerosis. Germline values: CDR1 SGHRS, CDR2 YFSETQ. The ends lost 4 bases at V and 1 base at J; junction bases unmatched: 12. The CDR3 length is 17 residues. Material: CD4+ T cells from peripheral blood mononuclear cells, obtained after pregnancy. The chain is built from TRBV5-1 and TRBJ1-1; TRBD1 matches 8 bases. This clonotype was sampled from a female donor in good health, enrolled as a control in a pregnancy study. The CDR3 sequence: CASSTSLTGAKNTEAFF. As DNA, the CDR3 is TGCGCCAGCAGCACCTCATTGACAGGGGCAAAGAACACTGAAGCTTTCTTT.